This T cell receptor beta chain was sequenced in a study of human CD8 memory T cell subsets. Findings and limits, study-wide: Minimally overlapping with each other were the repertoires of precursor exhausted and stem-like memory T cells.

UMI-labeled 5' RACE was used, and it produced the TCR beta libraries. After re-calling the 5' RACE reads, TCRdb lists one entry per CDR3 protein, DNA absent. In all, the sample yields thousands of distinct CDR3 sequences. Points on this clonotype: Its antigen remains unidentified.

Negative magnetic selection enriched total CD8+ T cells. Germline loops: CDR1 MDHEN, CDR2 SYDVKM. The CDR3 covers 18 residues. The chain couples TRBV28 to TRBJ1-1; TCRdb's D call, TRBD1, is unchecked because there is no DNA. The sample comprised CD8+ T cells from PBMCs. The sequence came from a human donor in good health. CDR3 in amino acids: CASSFGSTSQGWVTEAFF.